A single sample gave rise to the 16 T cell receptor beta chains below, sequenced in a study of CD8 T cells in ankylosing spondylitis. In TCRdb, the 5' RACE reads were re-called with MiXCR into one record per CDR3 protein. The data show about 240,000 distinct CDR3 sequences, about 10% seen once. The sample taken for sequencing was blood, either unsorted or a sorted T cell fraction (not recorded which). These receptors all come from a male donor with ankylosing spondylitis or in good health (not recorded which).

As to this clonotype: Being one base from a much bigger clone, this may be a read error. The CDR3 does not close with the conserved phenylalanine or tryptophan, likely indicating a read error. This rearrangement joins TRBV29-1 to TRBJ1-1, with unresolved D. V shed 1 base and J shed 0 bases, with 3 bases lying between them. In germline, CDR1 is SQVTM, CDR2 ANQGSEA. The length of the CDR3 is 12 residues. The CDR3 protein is CSVEGLNTEAFS. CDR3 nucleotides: TGCAGCGTTGAAGGTCTGAACACTGAAGCTTTCTCT.

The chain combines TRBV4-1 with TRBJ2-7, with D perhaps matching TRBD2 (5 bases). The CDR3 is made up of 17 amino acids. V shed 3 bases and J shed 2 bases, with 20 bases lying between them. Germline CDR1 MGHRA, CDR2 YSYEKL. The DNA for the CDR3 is TGCGCCAGCAGCCAGATGCCATTACGGGATTCCACCTACGAGCAGTACTTC. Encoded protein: CASSQMPLRDSTYEQYF.

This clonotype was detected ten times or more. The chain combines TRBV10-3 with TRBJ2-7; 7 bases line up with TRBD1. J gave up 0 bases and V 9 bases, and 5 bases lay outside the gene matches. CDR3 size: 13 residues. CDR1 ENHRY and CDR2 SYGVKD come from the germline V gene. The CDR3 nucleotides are TGTGCCATAAACCGGGACAGCTCCTACGAGCAGTACTTC. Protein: CAINRDSSYEQYF.

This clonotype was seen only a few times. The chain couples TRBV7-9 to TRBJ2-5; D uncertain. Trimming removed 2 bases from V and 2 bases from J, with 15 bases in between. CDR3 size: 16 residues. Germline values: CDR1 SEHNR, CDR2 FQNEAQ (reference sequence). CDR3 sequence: CASSLLPWAVQETQYF. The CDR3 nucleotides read TGTGCCAGCAGCTTACTCCCCTGGGCGGTTCAAGAGACCCAGTACTTC.

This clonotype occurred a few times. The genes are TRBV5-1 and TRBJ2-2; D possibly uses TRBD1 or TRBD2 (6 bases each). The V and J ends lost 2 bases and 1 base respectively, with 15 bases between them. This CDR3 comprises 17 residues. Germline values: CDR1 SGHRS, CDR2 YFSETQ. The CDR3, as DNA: TGCGCCAGCAGCTTTCGGAGAGGGGGGCAGAACACCGGGGAGCTGTTTTTT. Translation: CASSFRRGGQNTGELFF.

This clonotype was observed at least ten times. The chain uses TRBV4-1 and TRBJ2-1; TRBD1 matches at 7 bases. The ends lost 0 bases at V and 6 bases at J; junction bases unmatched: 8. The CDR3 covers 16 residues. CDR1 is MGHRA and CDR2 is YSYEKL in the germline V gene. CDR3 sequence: CASSQDLGDSANEQFF. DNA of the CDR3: TGCGCCAGCAGCCAAGATCTTGGGGACAGCGCCAATGAGCAGTTCTTC.

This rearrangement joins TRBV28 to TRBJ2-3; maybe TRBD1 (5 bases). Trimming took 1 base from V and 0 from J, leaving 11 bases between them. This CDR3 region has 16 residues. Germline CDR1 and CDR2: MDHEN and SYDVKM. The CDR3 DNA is TGTGCCAGCAGTTTATATACAGGCACTAGCACAGATACGCAGTATTTT. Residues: CASSLYTGTSTDTQYF.

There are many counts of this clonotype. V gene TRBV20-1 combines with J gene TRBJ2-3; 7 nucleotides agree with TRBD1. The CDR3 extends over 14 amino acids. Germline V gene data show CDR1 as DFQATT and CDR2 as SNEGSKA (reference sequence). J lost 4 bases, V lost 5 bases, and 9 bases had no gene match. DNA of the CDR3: TGCAGTGCTCCCTCAGGGGGTATCCCAGATACGCAGTATTTT. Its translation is CSAPSGGIPDTQYF.

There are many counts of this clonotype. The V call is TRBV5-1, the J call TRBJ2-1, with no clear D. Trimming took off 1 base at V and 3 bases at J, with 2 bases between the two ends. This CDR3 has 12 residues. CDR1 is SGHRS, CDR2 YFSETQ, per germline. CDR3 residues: CASSLSYNEQFF. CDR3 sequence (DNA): TGCGCCAGCAGCTTGAGCTACAATGAGCAGTTCTTC.

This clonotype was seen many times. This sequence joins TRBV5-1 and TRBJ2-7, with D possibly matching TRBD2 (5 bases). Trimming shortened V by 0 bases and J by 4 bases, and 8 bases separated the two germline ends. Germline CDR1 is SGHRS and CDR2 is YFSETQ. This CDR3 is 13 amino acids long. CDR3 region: CASSLERRYEQYF. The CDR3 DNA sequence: TGCGCCAGCAGCTTGGAGCGGAGATACGAGCAGTACTTC.

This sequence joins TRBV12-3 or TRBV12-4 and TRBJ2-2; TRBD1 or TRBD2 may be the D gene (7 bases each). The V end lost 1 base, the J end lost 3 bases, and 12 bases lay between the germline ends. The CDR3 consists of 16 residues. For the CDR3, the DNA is TGTGCCAGCAGTTTAGGACAGGGAGGGTACACCGGGGAGCTGTTTTTT. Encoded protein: CASSLGQGGYTGELFF.

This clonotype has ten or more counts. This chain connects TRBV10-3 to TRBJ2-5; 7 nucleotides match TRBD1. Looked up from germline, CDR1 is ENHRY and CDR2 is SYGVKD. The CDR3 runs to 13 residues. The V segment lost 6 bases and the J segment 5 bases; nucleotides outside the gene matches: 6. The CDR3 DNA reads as TGTGCCATCAGCGGAACAGGGGAGGAGACCCAGTACTTC. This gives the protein CAISGTGEETQYF.

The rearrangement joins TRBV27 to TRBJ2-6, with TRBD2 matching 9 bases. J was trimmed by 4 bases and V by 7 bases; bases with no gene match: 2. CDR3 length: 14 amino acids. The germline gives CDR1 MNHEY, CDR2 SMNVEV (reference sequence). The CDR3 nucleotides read TGTGCCAGCACTCTAGCGGGAGGGGCCAACGTCCTGACTTTC. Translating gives CASTLAGGANVLTF.

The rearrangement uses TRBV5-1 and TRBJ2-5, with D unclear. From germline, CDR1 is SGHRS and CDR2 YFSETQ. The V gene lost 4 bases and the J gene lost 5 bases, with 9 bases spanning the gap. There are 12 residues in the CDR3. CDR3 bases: TGCGCCAGCAGCGAACTTGGGGAGACCCAGTACTTC. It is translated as CASSELGETQYF.

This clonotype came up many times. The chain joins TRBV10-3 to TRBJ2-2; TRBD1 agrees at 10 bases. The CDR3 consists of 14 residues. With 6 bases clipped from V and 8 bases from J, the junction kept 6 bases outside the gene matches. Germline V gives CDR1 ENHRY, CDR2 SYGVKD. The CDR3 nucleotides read TGTGCCATCAGCCCGGACAGGGGGATTGGGGAGCTGTTTTTT. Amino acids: CAISPDRGIGELFF.

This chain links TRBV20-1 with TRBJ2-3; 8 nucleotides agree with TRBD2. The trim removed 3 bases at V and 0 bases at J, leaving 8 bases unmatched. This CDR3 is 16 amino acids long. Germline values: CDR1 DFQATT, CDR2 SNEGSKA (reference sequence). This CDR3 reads CSARDSGDPSTDTQYF. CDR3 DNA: TGCAGTGCTAGGGATAGCGGGGACCCTAGCACAGATACGCAGTATTTT.